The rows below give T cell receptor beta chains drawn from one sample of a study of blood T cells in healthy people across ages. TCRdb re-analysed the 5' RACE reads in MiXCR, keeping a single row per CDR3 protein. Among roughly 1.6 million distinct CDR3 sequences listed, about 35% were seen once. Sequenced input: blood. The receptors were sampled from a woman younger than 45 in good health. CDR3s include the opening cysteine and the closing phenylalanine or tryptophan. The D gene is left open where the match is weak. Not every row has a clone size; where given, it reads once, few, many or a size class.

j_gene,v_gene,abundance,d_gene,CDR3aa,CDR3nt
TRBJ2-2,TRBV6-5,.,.,CASSNRGRTGELFF,TGTGCCAGCAGTAACAGAGGAAGGACCGGGGAGCTGTTTTTT
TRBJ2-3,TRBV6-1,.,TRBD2,CASSTRLAGEGDTQYF,TGTGCCAGCAGTACCCGACTAGCGGGAGAGGGAGATACGCAGTATTTT
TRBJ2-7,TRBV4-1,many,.,CASSAGTLSSYEQYF,TGCGCCAGCAGCGCAGGGACTTTAAGCTCCTACGAGCAGTACTTC
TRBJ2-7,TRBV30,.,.,CAWGPSIGEQYF,TGTGCCTGGGGGCCTAGCATCGGCGAGCAGTACTTC
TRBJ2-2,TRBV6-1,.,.,CASSGLGYTGELFF,TGTGCCAGCAGTGGGCTGGGTTACACCGGGGAGCTGTTTTTT
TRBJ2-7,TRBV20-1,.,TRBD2,CSARGLAGHEQYF,TGCAGTGCACGGGGACTAGCGGGCCACGAGCAGTACTTC
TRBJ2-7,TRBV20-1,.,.,CSARDRGGRAYEQYF,TGCAGTGCTAGAGATAGAGGCGGTAGGGCCTACGAGCAGTACTTC
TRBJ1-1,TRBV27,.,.,CASSLTQGRSTEAFF,TGTGCCAGCAGTTTAACGCAGGGTAGGAGCACTGAAGCTTTCTTT
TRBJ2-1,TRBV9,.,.,CASSVGKGAYNEQFF,TGTGCCAGCAGCGTAGGGAAGGGAGCCTACAATGAGCAGTTCTTC
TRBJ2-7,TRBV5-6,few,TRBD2,CASRFQTSGTNLEQYF,TGTGCCAGCAGGTTTCAAACTAGCGGAACTAATTTGGAGCAGTACTTC
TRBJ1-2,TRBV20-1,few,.,CSAREWYGYTF,TGCAGTGCTAGGGAATGGTATGGCTACACCTTC
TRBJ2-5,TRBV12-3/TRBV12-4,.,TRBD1,CASSLGTGGPETQYF,TGTGCCAGCAGTTTAGGGACAGGGGGCCCGGAGACCCAGTACTTC
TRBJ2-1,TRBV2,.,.,CASSAEGGSYNEQFF,TGTGCCAGCAGTGCTGAAGGAGGCTCCTACAATGAGCAGTTCTTC
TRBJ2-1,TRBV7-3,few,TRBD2,CASSFSGKEQFF,TGTGCCAGCAGCTTTAGCGGGAAAGAGCAGTTCTTC
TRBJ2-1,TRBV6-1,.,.,CASSVISGYPYNEQFF,TGTGCCAGCAGTGTAATAAGCGGGTACCCCTACAATGAGCAGTTCTTC
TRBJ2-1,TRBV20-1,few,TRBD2,CSAIISGGPSYNEQFF,TGCAGTGCTATAATTAGCGGGGGGCCCTCCTACAATGAGCAGTTCTTC
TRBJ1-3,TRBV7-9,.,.,CASSLGQRNTIYF,TGTGCCAGCAGCTTAGGACAGAGAAACACCATATATTTT
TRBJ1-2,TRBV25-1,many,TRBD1,CASSGGYGYTF,TGTGCCAGTTCAGGGGGCTATGGCTACACCTTC
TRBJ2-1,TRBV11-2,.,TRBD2,CASSHITSAGNEQFF,TGTGCCAGCAGCCATATTACTAGCGCGGGTAATGAGCAGTTCTTC
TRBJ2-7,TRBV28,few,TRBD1,CASRRPSGTGEQYF,TGTGCCAGCAGGAGACCCAGCGGGACAGGGGAGCAGTACTTC
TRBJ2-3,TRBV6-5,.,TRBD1,CASSYAAGGTDTQYF,TGTGCCAGCAGTTACGCGGCAGGGGGTACGGATACGCAGTATTTT
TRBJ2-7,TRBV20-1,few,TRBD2,CSANLPGLAAYEQYF,TGCAGTGCGAACCTTCCGGGACTAGCGGCCTACGAGCAGTACTTC